This TCR beta chain was identified during a study of cytomegalovirus exposure and HLA in healthy donors (TCRdb year 2017). With respect to the entire study: An earlier analysis of approximately 640 of the donors reported 250 to 300 Gb of sequence data and 117 million unique TCR beta sequences from some 180 million T cells. In the later analysis, no new phenotypic data were used to find candidate immune exposures; instead, reliance was placed on TCR beta sequences and their occurrence across donors. Every discovery cohort repertoire had been produced on one sequencing platform. An early release that covered about 640 HLA-typed donors contained approximately 300 gigabases of sequencing data and tens of millions of unique TCR sequences. On average, roughly 250,000 unique TCR beta nucleotide sequences were sequenced per donor among more than 350 genotyped donors of the cohort, with roughly 18% of those sequences being non-productive. To study patterns of TCR occurrence, a later analysis re-analyzed previously published TCR beta repertoires from several hundred donors and added high-resolution HLA genotyping. An earlier analysis of fewer than 700 of the donors applied high-throughput TCR beta sequencing to assess whether each TCR beta V gene segment acted as functional or pseudogenic. The study aimed to test whether signatures of past pathogen exposure could be identified by cataloging public T cell receptors. Among the approximately 430 genotyped donors, about 83% belonged to the genetic ancestry cluster associated with self-reported Caucasian donors. Donor age, sex, ethnicity and CMV serostatus were collected together with the repertoire data. Roughly five DR-DQ haplotypes were treated as single units for association and clustering because of strong linkage in the cohort. Besides the first cohort of roughly 700 subjects, a separate validation cohort made up of 120 different subjects was used. The study combined high-throughput TCR immunosequencing, statistical association of individual TCRs with disease status, and machine learning to predict cytomegalovirus infection status. Typing coverage varied by locus: roughly 620-630 donors for A, B, C, DRB1 and DQB1; approximately 560 for DQA1; some 610 for DPA1; fewer than 480 for DPB1. A later genetic analysis took genome-wide SNP genotypes for about 55% of the roughly 670 donors and used that subset as a discovery cohort. The study used immunosequencing to profile the T cell repertoires of several hundred subjects and linked those repertoires to cytomegalovirus serostatus. HLA typing included class I and class II loci at four-digit resolution.

The CDR3, from cysteine to phenylalanine, totals 12 residues. Just the 36-base CDR3 DNA is kept, in frame starting at base 1. The germline V gene (reference sequence) yields GTSNPN for CDR1 and SVGIG for CDR2. Germline trimming amounts to 5 bases on V and 6 bases on J, with 6 as the count of junction bases outside the gene matches. Library prep was done by the immunoSEQ multiplex PCR assay. The multiplex PCR relied on a mix of 60 forward primers for TCR Vbeta segments and 13 reverse primers for TCR Jbeta segments. The CDR3 region of rearranged TCR beta genes was amplified from genomic DNA by a multiplex PCR assay. On the Illumina HiSeq System, the amplified TCR beta libraries were sequenced as 87-base-pair reads. In the authors' own workflow: In a later analysis, approximately 74 million unique TCR beta chains were counted across the 666 repertoires, and around 10 million of these chains were shared by at least two donors. Raw reads were error-corrected and collapsed into unique sequences with a nearest-neighbor algorithm that merged closely related sequences to remove PCR and sequencing errors. CDR3 sequences were aligned to IMGT reference sequences to assign V, D and J gene segments. For a sequence to be retained, a match of at least six nucleotides was required to both a V gene segment and a J gene segment. Rearrangements were called productive when the CDR3 lacked stop codons and stayed in frame with V and J; all others were non-productive. CDR3 was defined according to IMGT convention as the region running from the second conserved V-encoded cysteine to the conserved J-encoded phenylalanine. Sequences without an unambiguous match to a single V gene segment were excluded from the earlier analysis of a few hundred of the donors. In an earlier analysis of approximately 560 of the donors, a V segment was called functional when productive rearrangements were above 56.7%, and segregating when the standard deviation between donors exceeded 5%. A statistical classification framework was built for diagnosing cytomegalovirus status from the catalog of TCR beta chain sequences. In a later analysis, TCR nucleotide sequences were compared against IMGT/GENE-DB human TR gene sequences so that V and J genes could be assigned. A later analysis assigned CDR3 sequences and most-parsimonious VDJ recombination scenarios with the TCRdist pipeline. In a later analysis, each TCR beta chain was defined by its CDR3 amino acid sequence together with its V-gene family, and reads without a unique V-gene family were excluded. To address suspected cross-contamination and a sequencing artifact, a later analysis removed around 590 highly shared, low-generation-probability nucleotide sequences. For each public chain, a later analysis derived a clonal expansion index from normalized ranks of inferred template counts within each repertoire. In a later analysis, generation probabilities were computed with a VDJ recombination model fitted to out-of-frame rearrangements, and the resulting probabilities were checked against IGoR. In a later analysis, TCR-TCR, TCR-HLA and TCR-CMV co-occurrence was scored with hypergeometric tests, and a repertoire-size bias correction was applied to TCR pairs. To estimate false discovery rates, a later analysis permuted the HLA or CMV assignments 20 times. In a later analysis, co-occurring TCRs were grouped using DBSCAN, with TCRdist sequence similarity added in when clustering inside HLA-allele-positive subsets. Co-occurrence clustering excluded repertoires with fewer than 30,000 or more than 120,000 public chains, plus five with anomalous nucleotide sharing. TCRdb provides this immuneACCESS table in a form limited to in-frame rearrangements. Some clones are lacking; in checked studies, under half of them reflect an unresolved V gene, and why the rest are absent is not known. The V and J calls and clone size were taken over from that table, and D and trimming were inferred from the DNA. The sample table holds around 110,000 clones, of which 75% to 90% were seen once. 2.1% of the sample is in the top ten clones.

Here is what the overall study found, with its caveats: While some public TCRs were present in many individuals, most TCR sequences turned up only very rarely across donors. Strong co-occurrence of HLA alleles, especially DR and DQ, made assigning TCR associations to individual alleles difficult. HLA typing was unavailable for some donors at each locus, so association tests used only the typed subset. In this cohort, only TCR beta chains were sequenced, and detectable features were limited by the absence of alpha or paired-chain data. The classifier was reported to diagnose cytomegalovirus status with high specificity and sensitivity in both the original cohort and the validation cohort. V-gene and J-gene trimming of TCR beta chains was associated with a missense DCLRE1C variant in a later genetic analysis, and the association was replicated in an independent cohort. A further reported finding was that TCR beta sequences accurately predicted the HLA-A and HLA-B alleles for most subjects in the first cohort. An earlier analysis of approximately 500 of the donors showed that most TCR beta V segments appeared in productive rearrangements either about 90% or about 30% of the time, which broadly matched IMGT annotations. Sequencing depth was assumed to be roughly uniform across donors in the presence/absence analyses, though that assumption may not hold. In the study, about 150 TCR beta chains were listed as associated with cytomegalovirus. Because the 87-base-pair reads could not distinguish some IMGT-functional V segments, including TRBV6-2 and TRBV6-3, those segments were excluded. According to the authors, the approach could potentially be generalized to other disease states and immunological phenotypes. Several of the top co-occurrence clusters appeared to be linked to parvovirus B19, influenza, CMV and Epstein-Barr virus, according to a later analysis. A few of the identified cytomegalovirus-associated TCR beta chains were confirmed in vitro to be specific for cytomegalovirus antigens. Linkage disequilibrium might explain the correlated functional status among segregating V segments, but an unknown experimental factor could not be excluded. Over 15 rarely observed V segments, including chromosome 9 orphons, were excluded from the earlier analysis of about 500 of the donors because counts were too low. According to a later genetic analysis, donors in an Asian-associated ancestry cluster had fewer N-insertions in productive TCRs than the roughly 670-donor mean. For the cohort, immune exposure information was limited to CMV serostatus. According to a later analysis, most CMV-associated TCR beta chains appeared to be HLA-restricted, and the HLA associations seemed to be driven largely by CMV exposure. A later analysis associated 16,951 TCR beta sequences with specific HLA alleles at a false discovery rate of 0.05. A later analysis found that HLA-associated TCR beta chains were more clonally expanded and had lower generation probabilities than equally common non-associated chains. In a later analysis, the rate of TCR association differed among HLA loci, with DRB1 alleles having the most associated TCRs and HLA-C alleles having the fewest. A group of highly shared sequence variants was considered likely to be a technical artifact of the sequencing pipeline.

The cohort consisted of 670 or so healthy bone marrow donors. At the time of sampling, all cohort members were nominally healthy, though unrecorded immune exposures were likely present. The donor tested CMV seronegative and was one of the 352 seronegative cohort members. Every donor gave a peripheral blood sample, and the peripheral blood mononuclear cells from that sample were used for TCR beta sequencing. Genomic DNA extraction from the blood cell samples was performed with the Qiagen DNeasy Blood Extraction Kit. With regard to this clone: The clone's antigen remains unknown. Base quality data are lacking; no much larger clone is found one base away.

Rearrangement joined TRBV30 to TRBJ2-7, and TRBD1 aligns with 8 junction nucleotides. Sequenced input: PBMCs. This TCR was recovered from a man aged 25-40 years in good health and CMV-seronegative. The base sequence is TGTGCCTGGGGACAGGGATCGGGCGAGCAGTACTTC. It encodes CAWGQGSGEQYF.